Listed below are T cell receptor beta chains from one sample, sequenced in a study of cytomegalovirus exposure and HLA in healthy donors. Profiling relied on immunoSEQ multiplex PCR, and the TCRdb table lists in-frame clones only, not all of them. The sample records 65,000 to 85,000 clones, under 85% being singletons. The sequenced sample consisted of PBMCs. The source is a woman aged 40 to 50 in good health and CMV-seropositive. The CDR3 runs from the conserved cysteine through the conserved F or W. The order of the fields is clone size, D gene, J gene, V gene, CDR3 DNA, CDR3 protein. D genes are given only for firm matches. The size entry is marked missing in some rows and otherwise reads once, few, many or a size class.

>NA|NA|TRBJ2-7|TRBV5-1
TGCGCCAGCAGCCTAAGTCGACAAAACGAGCAGTACTTC
CASSLSRQNEQYF
>NA|TRBD1|TRBJ2-1|TRBV13
TGTGCCAGCAGCTCCCGGACAGGGAGACTCTACAATGAGCAGTTCTTC
CASSSRTGRLYNEQFF
>once|NA|TRBJ1-1|TRBV18
TGTGCCAGCTCCTCGTCAGCCGGGAAGAACACTGAAGCTTTCTTT
CASSSSAGKNTEAFF
>NA|NA|TRBJ2-3|TRBV7-3
TGTGCCAGCAGAACAGGCAGCACAGATACGCAGTATTTT
CASRTGSTDTQYF
>NA|NA|TRBJ2-3|TRBV7-8
TGTGCCAGCAGCTTAAGTTGGGCCCGCACAGATACGCAGTATTTT
CASSLSWARTDTQYF
>NA|NA|TRBJ1-4|TRBV30
TGTGCCTGGAGTCCCGGGGTTAATGAAAAACTGTTTTTT
CAWSPGVNEKLFF
>once|TRBD1|TRBJ2-1|TRBV6-5
TGTGCCAGCAGTTCGACGACAGGGTATAACAATGAGCAGTTCTTC
CASSSTTGYNNEQFF
>NA|TRBD1|TRBJ1-1|TRBV7-6
TGTGCCAGCAGCCGGGGACAGGGAACTGAAGCTTTCTTT
CASSRGQGTEAFF
>NA|TRBD2|TRBJ2-1|TRBV7-9
TGTGCCAGCACCTGGGGGGGGAAAGGTATTGAGCAGTTCTTC
CASTWGGKGIEQFF
>NA|TRBD1|TRBJ1-3|TRBV7-9
TGTGCCAGCAGCTTACCAGGGGGTGGAAACACCATATATTTT
CASSLPGGGNTIYF
>once|NA|TRBJ2-3|TRBV10-2
TGCGCCAGCAGTGATAGGAGGCGGGGTGGCACAGATACGCAGTATTTT
CASSDRRRGGTDTQYF
>NA|NA|TRBJ1-1|TRBV4-2
TGTGCCAGCACCCCCATCGGGGGTCCTCAGGTACCCGCCACTGAAGCTTTCTTT
CASTPIGGPQVPATEAFF
>NA|NA|TRBJ2-2|TRBV7-3
TGTGCCAGCAGCTTAATGAGCCCCGGGGAGCTGTTTTTT
CASSLMSPGELFF
>NA|NA|TRBJ2-7|TRBV6-1
TGTGCGGCCGGGATTGGCTCCTACGAGCAGTACTTC
CAAGIGSYEQYF
>NA|TRBD2|TRBJ2-3|TRBV9
TGTGCCAGCAGCGGCCCTTCGTTAGCGGGGGGGCTGACAGATACGCAGTATTTT
CASSGPSLAGGLTDTQYF
>NA|NA|TRBJ2-5|TRBV9
TGTGCCAGCAGCGTAGAGGGGGTCATGGAGACCCAGTACTTC
CASSVEGVMETQYF
>NA|TRBD2|TRBJ2-5|TRBV7-2
TGTGCCAGCAGCTTAAATAGCGGGGGGCTAGGAGAGACCCAGTACTTC
CASSLNSGGLGETQYF
>few|NA|TRBJ2-2|TRBV29-1
TGCAGCGTTGGCCGAGCCTTAAACACCGGGGAGCTGTTTTTT
CSVGRALNTGELFF
>NA|NA|TRBJ1-3|TRBV7-2
TGTGCCAGCAGCTTAGACCGGTCTGGAAACACCATATATTTT
CASSLDRSGNTIYF
>NA|NA|TRBJ2-2|TRBV2
TGTGCCAGCAGTTCCGACTTGAACACCGGGGAGCTGTTTTTT
CASSSDLNTGELFF
>NA|NA|TRBJ1-1|TRBV27
TGTGCCAGCAGTTCGGCCGGGGTGGGCACTGAAGCTTTCTTT
CASSSAGVGTEAFF
>NA|NA|TRBJ1-1|TRBV7-8
TGTGCCAGCAGCTTAGAACGGGGAACTGACGACACTGAAGCTTTCTTT
CASSLERGTDDTEAFF
>NA|NA|TRBJ2-1|TRBV7-2
TGTGCCAGCAGTAACCCCGAGACAACCTACAATGAGCAGTTCTTC
CASSNPETTYNEQFF
>NA|NA|TRBJ1-1|TRBV28
TGTGCCAGCGCAGGGTTTTTAAGTGCTTTCTTT
CASAGFLSAFF
>NA|TRBD1|TRBJ1-5|TRBV5-5
TGTGCCAGCAGCGGGACAGGGGGCGGGGGGCAGCCCCAGCATTTT
CASSGTGGGGQPQHF
>NA|TRBD1|TRBJ2-1|TRBV4-1
TGCGCCAGCAGCCAGGGACAGGGGGCGTCCTACAATGAGCAGTTCTTC
CASSQGQGASYNEQFF
>NA|NA|TRBJ2-7|TRBV29-1
TGCAGCGTTGGAGGTTCCCTCTACGAGCAGTACTTC
CSVGGSLYEQYF
>few|NA|TRBJ1-1|TRBV19
TGTGCCAGTAGTATTACAGTGAACACTGAAGCTTTCTTT
CASSITVNTEAFF
>NA|TRBD2|TRBJ2-3|TRBV7-2
TGTGCCAGCAGCTTACAGCGGGGGGGCGCAGATACGCAGTATTTT
CASSLQRGGADTQYF
>many|NA|TRBJ2-6|TRBV4-3
TGCGCCAGCAGCCAAATGGCCCGGGCTGTTGGGAGCTCTGGGGCCAACGTCCTGACTTTC
CASSQMARAVGSSGANVLTF
>NA|NA|TRBJ2-3|TRBV11-2
TGTGCCAGCAGCTTACGGTTTGCGGGGGCTGGCACAGATACGCAGTATTTT
CASSLRFAGAGTDTQYF
>NA|NA|TRBJ1-1|TRBV29-1
TGCAGCGTGGGACAAGGGGGGGATGAAGCTTTCTTT
CSVGQGGDEAFF
>NA|TRBD1|TRBJ1-1|TRBV6-1
TGTGCCAGCAGTCGGACAGGGACCGATACTGAAGCTTTCTTT
CASSRTGTDTEAFF
>NA|NA|TRBJ2-1|TRBV7-9
TGTGCCAGCAGCCCCTCGGGAAGTTACAATGAGCAGTTCTTC
CASSPSGSYNEQFF
>few|NA|TRBJ2-2|TRBV7-7
TGTGCCAGCAGCCCGCGTGAGCCACTAAGTATCGGGGAGCTGTTTTTT
CASSPREPLSIGELFF
>NA|TRBD1|TRBJ1-2|TRBV7-9
TGTGCCAGCAGCTTAGGACAGGGGCACTATGGCTACACCTTC
CASSLGQGHYGYTF
>NA|TRBD1|TRBJ1-4|TRBV15
TGTGCCACCAGCAACGGACAGGGACTCGGTGAAAAACTGTTTTTT
CATSNGQGLGEKLFF
>NA|TRBD1|TRBJ1-1|TRBV7-2
TGTGCCAGCAGCCCCAACAGGGGAACTGAAGCTTTCTTT
CASSPNRGTEAFF
>NA|NA|TRBJ2-7|TRBV19
TGTGCCAGTACCATAGTTTTGGACAGATGCTACGAGCAGTACTTC
CASTIVLDRCYEQYF
>NA|NA|TRBJ2-7|TRBV30
TGTGCCTGGAGTGTACTATCAGGGGCGTTGGGGCAGTACTTC
CAWSVLSGALGQYF
>few|NA|TRBJ1-1|TRBV7-2
TGTGCCAGCAGCAGCCGGGACACCAACACTGAAGCTTTCTTT
CASSSRDTNTEAFF
>NA|NA|TRBJ1-1|TRBV28
TGTGCCAGCAGTTTACCGGTGGCGCGGGGGCTCGAAGCTTTCTTT
CASSLPVARGLEAFF
>once|TRBD1|TRBJ2-7|TRBV7-9
TGTGCCAGCAGCTTGGACAGGTGGGGCGAGCAGTACTTC
CASSLDRWGEQYF
>NA|NA|TRBJ1-1|TRBV5-4
TGTGCCAGCGGCGCCGGGGACACTGAAGCTTTCTTT
CASGAGDTEAFF
>NA|NA|TRBJ1-1|TRBV19
TGTGCCAGTAGTGTCATGACAGTAAACACTGAAGCTTTCTTT
CASSVMTVNTEAFF
>NA|TRBD1|TRBJ1-1|TRBV5-4
TGTGCCAGCAGCTGGGGACAGGCCCTGAACACTGAAGCTTTCTTT
CASSWGQALNTEAFF
>NA|NA|TRBJ2-3|TRBV6-1
TGTGCCAGCAAGGCCGGGGCAGATACGCAGTATTTT
CASKAGADTQYF
>once|NA|TRBJ2-5|TRBV28
TGTGCCAGCAGTCCCGCGGGGGCCTCTTTACAAGAGACCCAGTACTTC
CASSPAGASLQETQYF
>NA|NA|TRBJ1-6|TRBV9
TGTGCCAGCAGCGCACAAACTAATTCACCCCTCCACTTT
CASSAQTNSPLHF
>NA|NA|TRBJ2-7|TRBV28
TGTGCCAGCAGACCGATCGACAGTCTCCCCTCCTACGAGCAGTACTTC
CASRPIDSLPSYEQYF
>few|TRBD1|TRBJ2-7|TRBV7-2
TGTGCCAGCGCCGGGACAGGGGGATTTAGCTCCTACGAGCAGTACTTC
CASAGTGGFSSYEQYF
>NA|TRBD1|TRBJ2-1|TRBV7-3
TGTGCCAGCAGCTTATCTAGGGACAGGGGGGTGGGTGAGCAGTTCTTC
CASSLSRDRGVGEQFF
>NA|NA|TRBJ2-3|TRBV6-4
TGTGCCAGCAGTGACTCGACCAGGGATACGCAGTATTTT
CASSDSTRDTQYF
>NA|NA|TRBJ2-1|TRBV7-9
TGTGCCAGCAGCTTAACGGGAAGCTCCTACAATGAGCAGTTCTTC
CASSLTGSSYNEQFF